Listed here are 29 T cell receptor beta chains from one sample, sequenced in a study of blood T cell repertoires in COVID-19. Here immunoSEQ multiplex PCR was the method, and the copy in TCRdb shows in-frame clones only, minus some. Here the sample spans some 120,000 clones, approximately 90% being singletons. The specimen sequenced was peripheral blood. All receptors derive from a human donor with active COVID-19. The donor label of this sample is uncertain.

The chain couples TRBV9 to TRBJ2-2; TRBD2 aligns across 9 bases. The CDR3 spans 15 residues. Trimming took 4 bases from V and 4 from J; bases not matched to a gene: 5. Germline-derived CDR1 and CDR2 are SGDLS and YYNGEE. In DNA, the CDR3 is TGTGCCAGCAGCCACCGCGGGGGGGCCACCGGGGAGCTGTTTTTT. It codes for CASSHRGGATGELFF.

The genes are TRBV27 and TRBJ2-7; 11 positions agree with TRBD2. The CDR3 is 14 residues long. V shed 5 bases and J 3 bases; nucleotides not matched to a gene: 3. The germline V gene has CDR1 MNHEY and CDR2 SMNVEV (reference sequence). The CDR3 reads CASSPLAGGYEQYF. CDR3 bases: TGTGCCAGCAGTCCTCTAGCGGGGGGCTACGAGCAGTACTTC.

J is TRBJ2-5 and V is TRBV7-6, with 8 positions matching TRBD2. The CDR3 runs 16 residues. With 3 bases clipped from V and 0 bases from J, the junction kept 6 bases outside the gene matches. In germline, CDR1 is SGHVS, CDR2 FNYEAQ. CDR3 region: CASSFGLAGYQETQYF. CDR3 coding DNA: TGTGCCAGCAGCTTCGGTTTAGCGGGGTACCAAGAGACCCAGTACTTC. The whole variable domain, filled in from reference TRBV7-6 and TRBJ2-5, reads GAGVSQSPRYKVTKRGQDVALRCDPISGHVSLYWYRQALGQGPEFLTYFNYEAQQDKSGLPNDRFSAERPEGSISTLTIQRTEQRDSAMYRCASSFGLAGYQETQYFGPGTRLLVL.

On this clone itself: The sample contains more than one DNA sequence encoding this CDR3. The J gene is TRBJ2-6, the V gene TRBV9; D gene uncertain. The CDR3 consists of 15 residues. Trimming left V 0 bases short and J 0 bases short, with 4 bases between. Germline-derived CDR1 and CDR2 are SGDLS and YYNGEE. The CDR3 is CASSVGGSGANVLTF. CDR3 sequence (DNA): TGTGCCAGCAGCGTAGGAGGCTCTGGGGCCAACGTCCTGACTTTC.

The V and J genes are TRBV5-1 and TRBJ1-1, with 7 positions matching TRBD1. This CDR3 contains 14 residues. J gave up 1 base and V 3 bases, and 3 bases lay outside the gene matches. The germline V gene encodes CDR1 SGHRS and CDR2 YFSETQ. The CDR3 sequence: CASSSGQANTEAFF. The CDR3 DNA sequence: TGCGCCAGCAGCTCAGGACAGGCGAACACTGAAGCTTTCTTT.

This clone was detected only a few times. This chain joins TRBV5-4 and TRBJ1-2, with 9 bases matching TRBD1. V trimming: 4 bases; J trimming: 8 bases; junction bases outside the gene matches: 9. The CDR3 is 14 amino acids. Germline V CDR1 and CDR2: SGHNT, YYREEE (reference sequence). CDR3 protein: CASSQPTGGLGYTF. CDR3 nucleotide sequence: TGTGCCAGCAGCCAACCGACAGGGGGTTTAGGCTACACCTTC.

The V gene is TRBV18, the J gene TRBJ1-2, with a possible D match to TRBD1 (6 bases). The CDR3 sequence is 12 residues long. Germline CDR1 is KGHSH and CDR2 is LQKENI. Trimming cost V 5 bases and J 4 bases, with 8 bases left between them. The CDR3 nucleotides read TGTGCCAGCTCAGCGGACAGCTATGGCTACACCTTC. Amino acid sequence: CASSADSYGYTF.

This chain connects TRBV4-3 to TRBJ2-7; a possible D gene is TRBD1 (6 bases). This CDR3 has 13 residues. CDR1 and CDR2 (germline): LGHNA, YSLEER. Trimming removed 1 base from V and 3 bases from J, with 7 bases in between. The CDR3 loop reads CASSQGGHYEQYF. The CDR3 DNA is TGCGCCAGCAGCCAAGGGGGGCACTACGAGCAGTACTTC.

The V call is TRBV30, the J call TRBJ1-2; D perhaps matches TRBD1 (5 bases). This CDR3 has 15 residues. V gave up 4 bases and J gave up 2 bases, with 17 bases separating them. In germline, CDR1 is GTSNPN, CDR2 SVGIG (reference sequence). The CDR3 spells CAWKSLGQGNYGYTF. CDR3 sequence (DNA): TGTGCCTGGAAATCTCTGGGGCAGGGCAACTATGGCTACACCTTC.

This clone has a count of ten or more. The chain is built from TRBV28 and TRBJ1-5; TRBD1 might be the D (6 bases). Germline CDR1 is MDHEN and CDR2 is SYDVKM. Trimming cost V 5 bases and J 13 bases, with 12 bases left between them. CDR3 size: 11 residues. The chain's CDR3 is CASSALTGQHF. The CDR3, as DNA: TGTGCCAGCAGTGCATTGACAGGTCAGCATTTT.

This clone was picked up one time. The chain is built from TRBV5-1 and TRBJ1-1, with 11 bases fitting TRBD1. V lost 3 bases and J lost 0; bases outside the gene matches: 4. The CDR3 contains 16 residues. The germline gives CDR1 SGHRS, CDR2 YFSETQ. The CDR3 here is CASSWDRGTLNTEAFF. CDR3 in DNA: TGCGCCAGCAGCTGGGACAGGGGGACCTTGAACACTGAAGCTTTCTTT.

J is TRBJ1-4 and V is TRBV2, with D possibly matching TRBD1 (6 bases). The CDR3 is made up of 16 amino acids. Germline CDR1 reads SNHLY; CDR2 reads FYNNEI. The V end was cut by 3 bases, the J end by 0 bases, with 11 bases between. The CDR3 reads CASSDHRASTNEKLFF. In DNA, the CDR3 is TGTGCCAGCAGTGACCACAGGGCCTCAACTAATGAAAAACTGTTTTTT. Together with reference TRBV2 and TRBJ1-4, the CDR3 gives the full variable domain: EPEVTQTPSHQVTQMGQEVILRCVPISNHLYFYWYRQILGQKVEFLVSFYNNEISEKSEIFDDQFSVERPDGSNFTLKIRSTKLEDSAMYFCASSDHRASTNEKLFFGSGTQLSVL.

CDR3 DNA sequence: TGTGCCAGCAGCTGGGGACAGGGGAGTTCCTACGAGCAGTACTTC. It codes for CASSWGQGSSYEQYF. V and J are TRBV7-2 and TRBJ2-7, with TRBD1 matching 10 bases. The CDR3 covers 15 residues. CDR1 SGHTA and CDR2 FQGNSA come from the germline V gene. The junction had 4 bases not matched to a gene; V was cut back by 4 bases and J by 1 base.

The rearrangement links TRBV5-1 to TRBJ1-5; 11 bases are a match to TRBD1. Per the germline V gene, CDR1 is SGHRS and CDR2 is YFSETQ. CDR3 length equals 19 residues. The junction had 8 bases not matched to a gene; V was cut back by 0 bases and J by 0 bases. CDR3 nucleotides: TGCGCCAGCAGCTTGGGGTGGACCGGGACAGGGGGTAGCAATCAGCCCCAGCATTTT. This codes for CASSLGWTGTGGSNQPQHF. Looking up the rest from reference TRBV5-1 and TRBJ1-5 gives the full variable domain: KAGVTQTPRYLIKTRGQQVTLSCSPISGHRSVSWYQQTPGQGLQFLFEYFSETQRNKGNFPGRFSGRQFSNSRSEMNVSTLELGDSALYLCASSLGWTGTGGSNQPQHFGDGTRLSIL.

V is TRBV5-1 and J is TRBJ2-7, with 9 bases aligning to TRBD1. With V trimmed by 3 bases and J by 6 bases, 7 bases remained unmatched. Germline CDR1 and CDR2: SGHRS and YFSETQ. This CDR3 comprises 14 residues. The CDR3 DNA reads TGCGCCAGCAGCTCGGGACAGGGTTTTGGCGAGCAGTACTTC. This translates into CASSSGQGFGEQYF.

CDR3 residues: CASSLGQPPYNEQFF. CDR3 DNA: TGTGCCAGCAGTTTGGGGCAGCCTCCGTACAATGAGCAGTTCTTC. The chain combines TRBV28 with TRBJ2-1; TRBD1 might be the D (5 bases). This CDR3 is built from 15 residues. Deletions cut 3 bases from V and 4 bases from J, with 13 bases between. Germline values: CDR1 MDHEN, CDR2 SYDVKM.

CDR3 residues: CASSYQGGNTEAFF. The CDR3 bases are TGTGCCAGCAGTTATCAGGGGGGTAACACTGAAGCTTTCTTT. V and J are TRBV6-2 or TRBV6-3 and TRBJ1-1; 7 bases are a match to TRBD1. With 3 bases clipped from V and 2 bases from J, the junction kept 3 bases outside the gene matches. The CDR3 is made up of 14 amino acids. In germline, CDR1 is MNHEY, CDR2 SVGEGT.

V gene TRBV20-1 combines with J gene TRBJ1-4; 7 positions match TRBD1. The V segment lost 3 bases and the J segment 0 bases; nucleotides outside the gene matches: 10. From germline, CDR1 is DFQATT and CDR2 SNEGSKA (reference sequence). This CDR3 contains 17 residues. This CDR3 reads CSASNNLQGATNEKLFF. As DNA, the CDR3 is TGCAGTGCTAGTAATAACCTCCAGGGGGCAACTAATGAAAAACTGTTTTTT.

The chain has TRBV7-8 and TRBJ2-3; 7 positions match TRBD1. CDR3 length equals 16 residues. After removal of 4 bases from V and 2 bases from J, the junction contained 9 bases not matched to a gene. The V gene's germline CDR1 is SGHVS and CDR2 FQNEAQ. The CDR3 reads CASSSGQVTFTDTQYF. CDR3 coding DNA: TGTGCCAGCAGCTCCGGACAGGTGACGTTCACAGATACGCAGTATTTT.

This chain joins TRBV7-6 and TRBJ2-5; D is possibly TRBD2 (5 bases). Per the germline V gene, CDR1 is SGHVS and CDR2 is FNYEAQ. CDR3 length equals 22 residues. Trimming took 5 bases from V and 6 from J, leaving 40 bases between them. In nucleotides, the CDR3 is TGTGCCAGCAGCCAAAACCCCTTAAGGGCGGCTAGCCGCCCCATTCAAGACCAGACCCAGTACTTC. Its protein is CASSQNPLRAASRPIQDQTQYF.

The CDR3 DNA reads as TGTGCCAGCAGCTTAGCGCCCGGGGTGGTCGAAAAACTGTTTTTT. It specifies CASSLAPGVVEKLFF. The chain recombines TRBV7-9 with TRBJ1-4; the D is unclear. Germline values: CDR1 SEHNR, CDR2 FQNEAQ (reference sequence). V was shortened by 0 bases and J by 8 bases, with 13 bases between the two germline ends. This CDR3 has 15 amino acids.

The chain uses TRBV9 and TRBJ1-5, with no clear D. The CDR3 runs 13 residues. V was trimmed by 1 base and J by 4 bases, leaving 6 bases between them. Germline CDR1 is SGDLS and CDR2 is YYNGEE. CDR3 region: CASSVSPNQPQHF. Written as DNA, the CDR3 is TGTGCCAGCAGCGTATCCCCAAATCAGCCCCAGCATTTT. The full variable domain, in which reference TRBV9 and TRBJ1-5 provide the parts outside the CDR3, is DSGVTQTPKHLITATGQRVTLRCSPRSGDLSVYWYQQSLDQGLQFLIQYYNGEERAKGNILERFSAQQFPDLHSELNLSSLELGDSALYFCASSVSPNQPQHFGDGTRLSIL.

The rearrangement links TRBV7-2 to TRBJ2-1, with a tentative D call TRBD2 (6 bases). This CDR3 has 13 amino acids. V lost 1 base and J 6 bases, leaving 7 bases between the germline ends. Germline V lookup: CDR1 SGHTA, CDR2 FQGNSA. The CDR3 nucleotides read TGTGCCAGCAGCTTAGTCGGGGGCAATGAGCAGTTCTTC. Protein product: CASSLVGGNEQFF.

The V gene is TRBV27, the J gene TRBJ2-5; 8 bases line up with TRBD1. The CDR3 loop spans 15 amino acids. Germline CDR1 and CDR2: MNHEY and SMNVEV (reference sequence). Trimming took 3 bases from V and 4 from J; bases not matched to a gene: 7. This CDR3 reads CASSFQGAPVETQYF. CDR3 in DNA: TGTGCCAGCAGTTTCCAGGGGGCGCCGGTAGAGACCCAGTACTTC.

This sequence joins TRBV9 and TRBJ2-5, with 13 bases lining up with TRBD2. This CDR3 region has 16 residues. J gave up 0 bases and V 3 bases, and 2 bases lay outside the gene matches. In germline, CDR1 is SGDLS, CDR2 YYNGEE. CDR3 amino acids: CASSGTSGGNQETQYF. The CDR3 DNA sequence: TGTGCCAGCAGCGGGACTAGCGGGGGCAACCAAGAGACCCAGTACTTC. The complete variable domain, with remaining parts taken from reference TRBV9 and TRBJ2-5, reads DSGVTQTPKHLITATGQRVTLRCSPRSGDLSVYWYQQSLDQGLQFLIQYYNGEERAKGNILERFSAQQFPDLHSELNLSSLELGDSALYFCASSGTSGGNQETQYFGPGTRLLVL.

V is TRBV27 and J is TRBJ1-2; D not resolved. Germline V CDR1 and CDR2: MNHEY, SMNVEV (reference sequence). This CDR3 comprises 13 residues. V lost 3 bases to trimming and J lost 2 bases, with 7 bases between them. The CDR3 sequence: CASSFSINYGYTF. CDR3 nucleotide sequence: TGTGCCAGCAGTTTTTCCATCAACTATGGCTACACCTTC.

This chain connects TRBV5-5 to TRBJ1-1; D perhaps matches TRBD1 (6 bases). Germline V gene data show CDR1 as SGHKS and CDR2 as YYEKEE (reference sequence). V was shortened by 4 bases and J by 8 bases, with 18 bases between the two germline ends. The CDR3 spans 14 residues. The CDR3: CASSPHGVDREAFF. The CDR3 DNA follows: TGTGCCAGCAGCCCTCACGGGGTGGACAGAGAAGCTTTCTTT.

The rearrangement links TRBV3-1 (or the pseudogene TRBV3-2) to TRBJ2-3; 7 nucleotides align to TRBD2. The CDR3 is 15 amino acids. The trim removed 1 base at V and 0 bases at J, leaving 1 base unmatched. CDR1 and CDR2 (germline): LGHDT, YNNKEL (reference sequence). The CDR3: CASSQVGGSTDTQYF. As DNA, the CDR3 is TGTGCCAGCAGCCAAGTCGGGGGGAGCACAGATACGCAGTATTTT.

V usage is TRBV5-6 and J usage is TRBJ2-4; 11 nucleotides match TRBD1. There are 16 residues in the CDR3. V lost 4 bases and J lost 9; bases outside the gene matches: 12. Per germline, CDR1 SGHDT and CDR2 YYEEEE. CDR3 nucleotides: TGTGCCAGCAGCACGGACAGGGGGCGAATCCCGGGCATTCAGTACTTC. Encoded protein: CASSTDRGRIPGIQYF.